This record concerns one T cell receptor (beta chain) sequence. Here immunoSEQ multiplex PCR was the method, and the copy in TCRdb shows in-frame clones only, minus some. Among tens of thousands of clones listed, roughly 89% were seen once. The sample is drawn from a study of T cell changes during pregnancy in multiple sclerosis. Germline V gene sequence: CDR1 MNHEY, CDR2 SMNVEV (reference sequence). CDR3 size: 13 residues. V was clipped by 6 bases and J by 0 bases, with 8 bases between them. Here the sequenced sample was CD8+ T cells from peripheral blood mononuclear cells, taken in the second trimester of pregnancy. This TCR was sampled from a female donor with multiple sclerosis, enrolled in a pregnancy study. The chain carries TRBV27 and TRBJ1-1; D is undetermined. DNA of the CDR3: TGTGCCAGCAGCTGGGCTTTGAACACTGAAGCTTTCTTT. This encodes CASSWALNTEAFF.